The 8 T cell receptor beta chains below all came from one sample that was sequenced in a study of Ad26.COV2.S vaccination and SARS-CoV-2 variants. Described treatment: some 20 received Ad26.COV2.S at low or high dose, single or two shots; 5 received placebo; per-sample allocation not given. Day 63 after the first vaccine or placebo injection was the time point for sampling. Sequenced by immunoSEQ multiplex PCR; TCRdb stores in-frame clones only, minus some. The sample contains 350,000 to 600,000 clones, 80% to 90% of which appear only once. The sequencing here drew on peripheral blood, taken in a trial of Ad26.COV2.S vaccine versus placebo. These receptors were taken from a person aged 18 to 65 who received the Ad26.COV2.S COVID-19 vaccine or a placebo.

The chain combines TRBV6-5 with TRBJ2-3, with D tentatively TRBD2 (5 bases). The V end lost 8 bases, the J end lost 2 bases, and 17 bases lay between the germline ends. Germline V gene data show CDR1 as MNHEY and CDR2 as SVGAGI. This CDR3 has 15 residues. CDR3 in DNA: TGTGCCAGCTCCTCCGGGAACTACCCCACAGATACGCAGTATTTT. It encodes CASSSGNYPTDTQYF.

The CDR3 DNA sequence: TGTGCCAGCAGCGTAGAATCGACCGGGGAGCTGTTTTTT. As protein: CASSVESTGELFF. The chain employs TRBV9 and TRBJ2-2; D gene ambiguous. This CDR3 has 13 residues. CDR1 and CDR2 from the germline V gene are SGDLS and YYNGEE. V lost 0 bases, J lost 5 bases, and 5 bases lay in between.

The table lists this clone with a few counts. The CDR3 is CASSYGGMGLEQYF. CDR3 in DNA: TGTGCCAGCAGTTACGGGGGAATGGGGCTCGAGCAGTACTTC. This chain connects TRBV6-2 or TRBV6-3 to TRBJ2-7; possibly TRBD1 or TRBD2 for D (5 bases each). The germline V gene encodes CDR1 MNHEY and CDR2 SVGEGT. The V end lost 2 bases, the J end lost 6 bases, and 14 bases lay between the germline ends. The CDR3 contains 14 residues.

The chain links TRBV11-2 to TRBJ2-2; no definite D call. Trimming left V 2 bases short and J 0 bases short, with 4 bases between. This CDR3 has 14 residues. Germline V gene lookup returns CDR1 SGHAT and CDR2 FQNNGV. Here the CDR3 reads CASSLNPNTGELFF. The CDR3 DNA reads TGTGCCAGCAGCTTAAATCCGAACACCGGGGAGCTGTTTTTT.

This clone was picked up many times. This chain uses TRBV6-5 with TRBJ1-2; possibly TRBD1 for D (6 bases). Per the germline V gene, CDR1 is MNHEY and CDR2 is SVGAGI. The V and J ends lost 7 bases and 4 bases respectively, with 19 bases between them. CDR3 length: 15 amino acids. Here the CDR3 reads CASTLRGETLYGYTF. The CDR3 DNA sequence: TGTGCCAGCACCCTAAGGGGGGAAACTCTCTATGGCTACACCTTC.

This chain joins TRBV9 and TRBJ2-3, with TRBD2 identical over 15 bases. The CDR3 spans 18 residues. In germline, CDR1 is SGDLS, CDR2 YYNGEE. Unmatched junction bases numbered 8, after V lost 0 bases and J lost 6 bases. Here the CDR3 DNA reads TGTGCCAGCAGCGTAGGCCCTAGGACTAGCGGGGGGGAGGATACGCAGTATTTT. This translates into CASSVGPRTSGGEDTQYF.

The rearrangement links TRBV30 to TRBJ2-1; maybe TRBD2 (6 bases). CDR3 size: 18 residues. Germline values: CDR1 GTSNPN, CDR2 SVGIG (reference sequence). Deletions cut 2 bases from V and 6 bases from J, with 26 bases between. CDR3 protein: CAWSPVAVRSRGLNEQFF. The CDR3 bases are TGTGCCTGGAGTCCCGTAGCGGTGCGAAGCCGGGGTCTCAATGAGCAGTTCTTC.

The chain is built from TRBV6-5 and TRBJ1-2; 7 positions match TRBD1. The CDR3 is made up of 14 amino acids. CDR1 MNHEY and CDR2 SVGAGI come from the germline V gene. The ends lost 0 bases at V and 6 bases at J; junction bases unmatched: 4. CDR3 bases: TGTGCCAGCAGTTACTCAGGGGGCGCGAATGGCTACACCTTC. It encodes CASSYSGGANGYTF.